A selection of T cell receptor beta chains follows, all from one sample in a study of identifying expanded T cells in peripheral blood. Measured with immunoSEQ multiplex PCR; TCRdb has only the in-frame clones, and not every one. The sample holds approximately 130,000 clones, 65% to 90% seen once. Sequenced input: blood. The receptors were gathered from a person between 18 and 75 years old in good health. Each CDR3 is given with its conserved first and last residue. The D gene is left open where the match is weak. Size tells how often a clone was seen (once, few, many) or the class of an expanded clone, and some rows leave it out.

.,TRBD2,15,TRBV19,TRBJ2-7,TGTGCCAGTAGTCGGACTAGCGGGAGAGTCTACGAGCAGTACTTC,CASSRTSGRVYEQYF
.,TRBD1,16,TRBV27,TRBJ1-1,TGTGCCAGCAGTCGTATACAGGGGGGCCCCTTCCCTGAAGCTTTCTTT,CASSRIQGGPFPEAFF
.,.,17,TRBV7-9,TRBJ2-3,TGTGCCAGCAGCCGAGGTCCCGGGCCCCCCAGCACAGATACGCAGTATTTT,CASSRGPGPPSTDTQYF
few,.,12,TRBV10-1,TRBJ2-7,TGCGCCAGCAGTGAGTCGGGGGACGAGCAGTACTTC,CASSESGDEQYF
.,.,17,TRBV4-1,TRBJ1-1,TGCGCCAGCAGCCAAGAAAGGTCTGTAGAAAGGAACACTGAAGCTTTCTTT,CASSQERSVERNTEAFF
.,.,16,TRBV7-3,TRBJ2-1,TGTGCCAGCAGCTACGCAGGGGTGGCGGGTGTAAATGAGCAGTTCTTC,CASSYAGVAGVNEQFF
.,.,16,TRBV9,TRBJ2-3,TGTGCCAGCAGCGTAGCCGGATCCCGAGGGACAGATACGCAGTATTTT,CASSVAGSRGTDTQYF
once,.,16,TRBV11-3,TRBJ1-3,TGTGCCAGCAGCTTATTCGGGGGCGGCTCTGGAAACACCATATATTTT,CASSLFGGGSGNTIYF
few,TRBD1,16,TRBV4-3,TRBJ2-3,TGCGCCAGCAGCCCTCACAGGGGTTTGGGCACAGATACGCAGTATTTT,CASSPHRGLGTDTQYF
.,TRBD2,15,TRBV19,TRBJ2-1,TGTGCCAGTAGTTGGCGGGGGAGCTCCTACAATGAGCAGTTCTTC,CASSWRGSSYNEQFF
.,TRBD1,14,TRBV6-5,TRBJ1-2,TGTGCCAGCAGGGGACAGGGGGAGGACTATGGCTACACCTTC,CASRGQGEDYGYTF
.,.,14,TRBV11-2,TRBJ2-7,TGTGCCAGCAGCTCGAGACAGATTCAATACGAGCAGTACTTC,CASSSRQIQYEQYF
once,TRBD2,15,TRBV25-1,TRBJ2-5,TGTGCCAGCAGTGAAATGGGGGCGGGAGGGGAGACCCAGTACTTC,CASSEMGAGGETQYF
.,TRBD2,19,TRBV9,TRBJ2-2,TGTGCCAGCAGCGTAGTCTTTGCTAGCGGGGGAGAGAACACCGGGGAGCTGTTTTTT,CASSVVFASGGENTGELFF
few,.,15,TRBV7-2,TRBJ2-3,TGTGCCAGCAGCCCAGAAGGGGCGAGCACAGATACGCAGTATTTT,CASSPEGASTDTQYF
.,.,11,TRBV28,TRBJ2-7,TGTGCCAGCAGTTCCCGTAACGAGCAGTACTTC,CASSSRNEQYF
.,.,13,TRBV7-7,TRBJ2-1,TGTGCCAGCAGCTTAAGTGGGGGCAATGAGCAGTTCTTC,CASSLSGGNEQFF
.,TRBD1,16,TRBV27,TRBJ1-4,TGTGCCAGCAGTTGGGCACAGGGGACAACTAATGAAAAACTGTTTTTT,CASSWAQGTTNEKLFF
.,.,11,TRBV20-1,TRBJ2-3,TGCAGTGCTAGAGATCGCGATACGCAGTATTTT,CSARDRDTQYF
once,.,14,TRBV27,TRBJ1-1,TGTGCCAGCCCAGGCGGGCGTAAGAACACTGAAGCTTTCTTT,CASPGGRKNTEAFF
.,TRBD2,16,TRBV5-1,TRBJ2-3,TGCGCCAGCAGGTTGACGACTAGCGGGAGGGCAGATACGCAGTATTTT,CASRLTTSGRADTQYF
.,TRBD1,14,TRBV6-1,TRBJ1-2,TGTGCCAGCAGGACAGGGCCGGGCCCTTATGGCTACACCTTC,CASRTGPGPYGYTF
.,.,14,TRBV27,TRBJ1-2,TGTGCCAGCAGTTTAGCAGGTGATAACTATGGCTACACCTTC,CASSLAGDNYGYTF
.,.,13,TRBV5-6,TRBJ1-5,TGTGCCAGCAGCCCACCCTCGGGGCAGCCCCAGCATTTT,CASSPPSGQPQHF
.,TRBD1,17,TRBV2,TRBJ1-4,TGTGCCAGCAGTGAATTGGAGGGAAGGGGGCTTAATGAAAAACTGTTTTTT,CASSELEGRGLNEKLFF
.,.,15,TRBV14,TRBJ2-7,TGTGCCAGCAGCCAAGATGAGGGCCTCCCCTACGAGCAGTACTTC,CASSQDEGLPYEQYF
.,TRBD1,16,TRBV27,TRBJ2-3,TGTGCCAGCAGTTCGCTGGACAGGGTCCGCACAGATACGCAGTATTTT,CASSSLDRVRTDTQYF
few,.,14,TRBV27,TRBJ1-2,TGTGCCAGCCGCCTTTCGGGGACCAACTATGGCTACACCTTC,CASRLSGTNYGYTF